The 17 T cell receptor beta chains in this list originate from one sample, sequenced in a study of response to subunit inactivated influenza vaccine. TCRdb ran MiXCR on the RT-PCR reads and lists one entry per CDR3 protein. The repertoire holds hundreds of thousands of distinct CDR3 sequences, with 15% to 17% as singletons. Sequenced material: PBMCs from blood, taken less than 13 days after vaccination. All receptors come from a man aged 45-65 years who received an inactivated influenza vaccine.

This chain connects TRBV4-1 to TRBJ2-7, with a weak D call TRBD2 (7 bases). Germline-derived CDR1 and CDR2 are MGHRA and YSYEKL. Deletions cut 0 bases from V and 3 bases from J, with 18 bases between. This CDR3 contains 17 residues. For the CDR3, the DNA is TGCGCCAGCAGCCAAGAATCCATGGGGGGGCGCATCTACGAGCAGTACTTC. It encodes CASSQESMGGRIYEQYF.

This clonotype was seen a handful of times. J is TRBJ2-1 and V is TRBV12-3 or TRBV12-4, with 9 bases fitting TRBD2. Trimming took 5 bases from V and 7 from J; bases not matched to a gene: 9. The CDR3 is made up of 15 amino acids. For the CDR3, the DNA is TGTGCCAGCAGTCCAGTGGCGGGGGGGCAGAATGAGCAGTTCTTC. Amino acids: CASSPVAGGQNEQFF.

The V call is TRBV18, the J call TRBJ2-7; D might be TRBD1 or TRBD2, each matching 6 bases. Trimming removed 3 bases at V and 4 bases at J, with 19 bases between. The CDR3 contains 16 residues. CDR1 and CDR2 from the germline V gene are KGHSH and LQKENI. CDR3 nucleotides: TGTGCCAGCTCACCCCGACAGGCTGGAGGGAGTTACGAGCAGTACTTC. It is translated as CASSPRQAGGSYEQYF.

The CDR3 region has the DNA TGTGCCAGCAGCTTGCAGACTAGCGGCTACTACAATGAGCAGTTCTTC. Translated: CASSLQTSGYYNEQFF. V gene TRBV7-2 combines with J gene TRBJ2-1; TRBD2 agrees at 9 bases. This CDR3 comprises 16 residues. The junction had 6 bases not matched to a gene; V was cut back by 3 bases and J by 3 bases. CDR1 is SGHTA, CDR2 FQGNSA, per germline. The entire variable domain, with the rest obtained from reference TRBV7-2 and TRBJ2-1, is as follows: GAGVSQSPSNKVTEKGKDVELRCDPISGHTALYWYRQSLGQGLEFLIYFQGNSAPDKSGLPSDRFSAERTGGSVSTLTIQRTQQEDSAVYLCASSLQTSGYYNEQFFGPGTRLTVL.

The chain links TRBV6-1 to TRBJ2-2; D uncertain. Germline V CDR1 and CDR2: MNHNS, SASEGT. V lost 6 bases to trimming and J lost 3 bases, with 14 bases between them. The CDR3 is made up of 15 amino acids. The CDR3 protein is CASRRQEGDTGELFF. The CDR3 nucleotides read TGTGCCAGCAGGCGTCAGGAAGGCGACACCGGGGAGCTGTTTTTT.

CDR3 sequence: CSVSGTWSSYEQYF. CDR3 in DNA: TGCAGCGTGTCCGGGACATGGAGCTCCTACGAGCAGTACTTC. This chain uses TRBV29-1 with TRBJ2-7, with TRBD1 as a possible D gene (6 bases). V dropped 6 bases and J dropped 0 bases, with 15 bases sitting between them. There are 14 residues in the CDR3. Germline-derived CDR1 and CDR2 are SQVTM and ANQGSEA.

Only a few counts were recorded for this clonotype. The CDR3 sequence: CASSVERTSGPDTQYF. As DNA, the CDR3 is TGTGCCAGCAGCGTAGAGCGGACTAGCGGCCCAGATACGCAGTATTTT. V and J are TRBV9 and TRBJ2-3; 10 bases agree with TRBD2. Germline V lookup: CDR1 SGDLS, CDR2 YYNGEE. This CDR3 contains 16 residues. J was trimmed by 4 bases and V by 0 bases; bases with no gene match: 5.

This chain joins TRBV11-2 and TRBJ2-4, with D possibly TRBD1 on 6 matching bases. Deletions cut 4 bases from V and 3 bases from J, with 13 bases between. Germline lookup yields CDR1 SGHAT and CDR2 FQNNGV. This CDR3 comprises 15 residues. The CDR3 DNA reads TGTGCCAGCAGCTCTCAGGGGACAAGCAAAAACATTCAGTACTTC. It specifies CASSSQGTSKNIQYF.

This clonotype turned up a few times. The chain combines TRBV7-9 with TRBJ2-3; TRBD2 might be the D (6 bases). The germline V gene has CDR1 SEHNR and CDR2 FQNEAQ (reference sequence). V lost 5 bases to trimming and J lost 0 bases, with 15 bases between them. There are 16 residues in the CDR3. The chain's CDR3 is CASSNLVRDSTDTQYF. The CDR3 DNA follows: TGTGCCAGCAGCAATCTAGTGCGGGACAGCACAGATACGCAGTATTTT.

V usage is TRBV9 and J usage is TRBJ2-7; 9 nucleotides line up with TRBD1. CDR3 length: 14 amino acids. Trimming cost V 3 bases and J 2 bases; bases outside gene matches: 3. The germline gives CDR1 SGDLS, CDR2 YYNGEE. This CDR3 reads CASSAGQGTYEQYF. In DNA form, the CDR3 reads TGTGCCAGCAGCGCTGGACAGGGGACCTACGAGCAGTACTTC.

The chain combines TRBV5-6 with TRBJ2-1; tentative D call: TRBD2 (6 bases). Trimming left V 4 bases short and J 7 bases short, with 12 bases between. There are 13 residues in the CDR3. Germline values: CDR1 SGHDT, CDR2 YYEEEE. CDR3 coding DNA: TGTGCCAGCAGCCCGAAGGGGAGGAATGAGCAGTTCTTC. Translation: CASSPKGRNEQFF.

In this sample, this clonotype turned up a few times. The chain joins TRBV29-1 to TRBJ2-1, with D hard to call. V was cut by 5 bases and J by 10 bases, with 12 bases left in between. This CDR3 contains 11 residues. In germline, CDR1 is SQVTM, CDR2 ANQGSEA. The CDR3 coding sequence is TGCAGCGTTTCCTCGGCGAGGGAGCAGTTCTTC. Residues: CSVSSAREQFF.

CDR3 nucleotide sequence: TGCGCCAGCAGCCAAGAAGGTCAGGGGAGAAATCAGCCCCAGCATTTT. It codes for CASSQEGQGRNQPQHF. The chain is built from TRBV4-3 and TRBJ1-5, with D tentatively TRBD1 (6 bases). This CDR3 spans 16 amino acids. The germline CDR1 and CDR2 sequences are LGHNA and YSLEER. The germline V and J ends were trimmed by 0 bases and 4 bases, with 13 bases remaining between them.

The rearrangement uses TRBV20-1 and TRBJ2-1, with D maybe TRBD1 (6 bases). V was cut by 1 base and J by 7 bases, with 14 bases left in between. CDR3 length: 14 residues. The germline gives CDR1 DFQATT, CDR2 SNEGSKA (reference sequence). CDR3 in DNA: TGCAGTGCTAGAGTCCCGCAGGGGTTGAATGAGCAGTTCTTC. Its translation is CSARVPQGLNEQFF.

The V and J genes are TRBV15 and TRBJ2-7; D not certain. The V and J ends lost 2 bases and 5 bases respectively, with 10 bases between them. CDR1 is LNHNV and CDR2 is YYDKDF in the germline V gene (reference sequence). This CDR3 comprises 13 residues. The chain's CDR3 is CATSRRKMDEQYF. The CDR3 nucleotides read TGTGCCACCAGCAGAAGGAAAATGGACGAGCAGTACTTC.

This clonotype occurred many times. The V gene is TRBV7-3, the J gene TRBJ2-2; D is unresolved. The V gene's germline CDR1 is SGHTA and CDR2 FQGTGA. With 1 base removed from V and 7 bases from J, the gap between germline ends came to 7 bases. This CDR3 is built from 13 residues. The CDR3 sequence: CASSLIGGGELFF. CDR3 bases: TGTGCCAGCAGCTTAATTGGCGGCGGGGAGCTGTTTTTT.

The genes are TRBV3-1 and TRBJ2-3, with D unresolved. V lost 2 bases to trimming and J lost 2 bases, with 11 bases between them. Germline CDR1 is LGHDT and CDR2 is YNNKEL (reference sequence). The CDR3 is made up of 15 amino acids. The CDR3 DNA follows: TGTGCCAGCAGCCAAAACCAACTCCTCACAGATACGCAGTATTTT. Amino acids: CASSQNQLLTDTQYF.